Each of the 7 T cell receptor beta chains below was sequenced from the same sample in a study of response to subunit inactivated influenza vaccine. TCRdb called the RT-PCR reads again in MiXCR, with one record for every CDR3 protein. The table records some 190,000 distinct CDR3 sequences, roughly 14% of them present only once. The source material was CD8+ T cells sorted from PBMCs, sampled 5 to 6 days after vaccination. The receptors stem from a man aged 50-60 years who received an inactivated influenza vaccine.

The chain has TRBV21-1 and TRBJ2-6; the DNA was not used to check the table's D call, TRBD1. TRBV21-1 is assigned pseudogene status. CDR3 size: 12 residues. In DNA form, the CDR3 reads TGTGTGGGGGACTCTGGGGCCATCGTCCTGACTTTC. Translation gives CVGDSGAIVLTF.

The chain has TRBV6-1 and TRBJ2-5, with 14 bases identical to TRBD2. Unmatched junction bases numbered 9, after V lost 7 bases and J lost 5 bases. Germline lookup yields CDR1 MNHNS and CDR2 SASEGT. This CDR3 has 16 residues. CDR3 DNA sequence: TGTGCCAGCAATGAGATGGGACTAGCGGGGGAGGAGACCCAGTACTTC. As protein: CASNEMGLAGEETQYF.

This chain links TRBV7-2 with TRBJ2-1; D gene ambiguous. This CDR3 contains 15 residues. CDR1 SGHTA and CDR2 FQGNSA come from the germline V gene. V shed 0 bases and J shed 4 bases, with 10 bases lying between them. Here the CDR3 DNA reads TGTGCCAGCAGCTTAGCTTCGCTAGTTTACAATGAGCAGTTCTTC. It yields the protein CASSLASLVYNEQFF. The full variable domain, with the rest looked up from reference TRBV7-2 and TRBJ2-1, is GAGVSQSPSNKVTEKGKDVELRCDPISGHTALYWYRQSLGQGLEFLIYFQGNSAPDKSGLPSDRFSAERTGGSVSTLTIQRTQQEDSAVYLCASSLASLVYNEQFFGPGTRLTVL.

This clonotype was seen a few times. The CDR3 nucleotides read TGTGCCAGCAGCCGGGGGGGCAGCTCCTACAATGAGCAGTTCTTC. The encoded protein is CASSRGGSSYNEQFF. The chain is built from TRBV7-8 and TRBJ2-1; TRBD2 agrees at 8 bases. J lost 0 bases, V lost 5 bases, and 3 bases had no gene match. Germline assignment: CDR1 SGHVS and CDR2 FQNEAQ. This CDR3 is built from 15 residues.

This clonotype was seen more than once but under ten times. The V and J genes are TRBV6-5 and TRBJ2-7, with TRBD1 as a possible D gene (5 bases). Looked up from germline, CDR1 is MNHEY and CDR2 is SVGAGI. The CDR3 runs to 17 residues. V was trimmed by 2 bases and J by 2 bases, leaving 19 bases between them. The CDR3 sequence is CASSYVFEVQGPYEQYF. CDR3 nucleotide sequence: TGTGCCAGCAGTTACGTATTCGAAGTGCAGGGTCCCTACGAGCAGTACTTC.

The genes are TRBV11-2 and TRBJ2-5; maybe TRBD1 (5 bases). Trimming took 8 bases from V and 4 from J, leaving 11 bases between them. The CDR3 has 12 amino acids. Looked up from germline, CDR1 is SGHAT and CDR2 is FQNNGV. In DNA form, the CDR3 reads TGTGCCAGCCCGGGCCAGGGAGAGACCCAGTACTTC. It codes for CASPGQGETQYF.

This clonotype appeared a few times. CDR3 nucleotides: TGCGCCAGCAGCCCCACCGTAGCGGGGGGGGTTGACGAGCAGTACTTC. This gives the protein CASSPTVAGGVDEQYF. The rearrangement joins TRBV4-3 to TRBJ2-7; 11 bases match TRBD2. V lost 4 bases to trimming and J lost 5 bases; unmatched junction nucleotides: 10. This CDR3 has 16 amino acids. CDR1 and CDR2 from the germline V gene are LGHNA and YSLEER.